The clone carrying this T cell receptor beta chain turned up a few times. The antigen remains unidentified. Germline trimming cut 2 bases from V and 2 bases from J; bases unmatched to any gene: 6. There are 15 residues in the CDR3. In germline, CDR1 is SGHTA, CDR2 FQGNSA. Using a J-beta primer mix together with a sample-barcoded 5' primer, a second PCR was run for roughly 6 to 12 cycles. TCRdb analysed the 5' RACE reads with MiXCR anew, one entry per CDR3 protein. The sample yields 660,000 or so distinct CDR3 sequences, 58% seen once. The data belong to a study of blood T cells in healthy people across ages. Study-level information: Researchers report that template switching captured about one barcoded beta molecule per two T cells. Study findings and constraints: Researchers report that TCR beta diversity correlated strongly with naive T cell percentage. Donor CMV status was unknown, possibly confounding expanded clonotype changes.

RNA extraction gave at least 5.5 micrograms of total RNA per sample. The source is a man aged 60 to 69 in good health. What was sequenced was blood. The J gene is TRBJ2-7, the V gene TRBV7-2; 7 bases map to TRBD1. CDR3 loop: CASSLSLQGAYEQYF. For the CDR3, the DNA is TGTGCCAGCAGCTTAAGTCTGCAGGGGGCCTACGAGCAGTACTTC.